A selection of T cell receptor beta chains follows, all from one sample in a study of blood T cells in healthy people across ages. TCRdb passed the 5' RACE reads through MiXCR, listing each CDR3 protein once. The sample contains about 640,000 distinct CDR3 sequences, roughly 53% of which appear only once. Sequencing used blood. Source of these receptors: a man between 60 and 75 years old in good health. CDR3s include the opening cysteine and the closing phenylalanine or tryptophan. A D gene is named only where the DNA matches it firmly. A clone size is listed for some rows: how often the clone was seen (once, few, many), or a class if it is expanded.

TGTGCCAGCAGCCGCGGACAGCCTTTAACTAATGAAAAACCGTTTTTT,CASSRGQPLTNEKPFF,TRBJ1-4,TRBV6-5,NA,NA
TGCAGCGTTGTCAGTCGGTCGGTTTACAATGAGCAGTTCTTC,CSVVSRSVYNEQFF,TRBJ2-1,TRBV29-1,few,NA
TGTGCCAGCCGTAATCGAGGACTAGCGGAAGAGACCCAGTACTTC,CASRNRGLAEETQYF,TRBJ2-5,TRBV27,NA,TRBD2
TGCAGTGCTAGCCCGAACAGGGACCACGAGCAGTACTTC,CSASPNRDHEQYF,TRBJ2-7,TRBV20-1,NA,NA
TGTGCCAACCGGGACTCCGGTAGGGCAGATACGCAGTATTTT,CANRDSGRADTQYF,TRBJ2-3,TRBV10-3,once,NA
TGTGCCAGCAGTGACGGGACTAGCGGGGGGCGGGAGCAGTACTTC,CASSDGTSGGREQYF,TRBJ2-7,TRBV2,few,TRBD2
TGCGCCAGCAGCCAAAGGCCAGCCGATCAGCCCCAGCATTTT,CASSQRPADQPQHF,TRBJ1-5,TRBV4-1,NA,NA
TGTGCCATCAGTGAGAGCAGACAGGGTGAGCAGTTCTTC,CAISESRQGEQFF,TRBJ2-1,TRBV2,NA,TRBD1
TGTGCCAGCAGCCCCCGGCGCGGGGGAGGAAAACTGTTTTTT,CASSPRRGGGKLFF,TRBJ1-4,TRBV11-2,NA,NA
TGTGCCAGCAGCAAAGAAACGCGGGGCCTAGCAGTGGATGAGCAGTTCTTC,CASSKETRGLAVDEQFF,TRBJ2-1,TRBV21-1,NA,NA
TGTGCCAGCAGCTTACGTGGGACTAGGAGTGCAGATACGCAGTATTTT,CASSLRGTRSADTQYF,TRBJ2-3,TRBV11-3,NA,TRBD2
TGTGCCAGCAGTCGCGAGGGAGAGAACACTGAAGCTTTCTTT,CASSREGENTEAFF,TRBJ1-1,TRBV3-1,NA,NA
TGTGCCAGCACTACACTAGCGGGGGGACACAATGAGCAGTTCTTC,CASTTLAGGHNEQFF,TRBJ2-1,TRBV6-1,NA,TRBD2
TGTGCCAGCAGTGAGACAGTTTACGAGCAGTACTTC,CASSETVYEQYF,TRBJ2-7,TRBV7-2,NA,NA
TGTGCCAGCAGCCCCGAGACGGCCATGAACACTGAAGCTTTCTTT,CASSPETAMNTEAFF,TRBJ1-1,TRBV3-1,NA,NA
TGTGCCAGCTCACCCCTGGGGACAGTCTCCTACAATGAGCAGTTCTTC,CASSPLGTVSYNEQFF,TRBJ2-1,TRBV18,NA,TRBD1
TGTGCCAGCAGTTACCCTAGGACTAGCGGGGGCACCGGGGAGCTGTTTTTT,CASSYPRTSGGTGELFF,TRBJ2-2,TRBV6-2/TRBV6-3,NA,TRBD2
TGTGCCAGCAGTTTAGGAGGACAGCTAGCCTACGAGCAGTACTTC,CASSLGGQLAYEQYF,TRBJ2-7,TRBV27,few,NA
TGTGCCAGCAGACCGACAGGGATGGGTGGCTACACCTTC,CASRPTGMGGYTF,TRBJ1-2,TRBV27,NA,TRBD1
TGTGCCAGCATCCCCGGACAGGGGTTTGAGTTTTACGGCTACACCTTC,CASIPGQGFEFYGYTF,TRBJ1-2,TRBV7-9,NA,TRBD1
TGCAGTGCTAGAGCTGAGGGGGGGGCGATTAACGAGCAGTACTTC,CSARAEGGAINEQYF,TRBJ2-7,TRBV20-1,NA,NA
TGTGCCAGCAGCCCTACCGGGACGGCCTCCTACGAGCAGTACTTC,CASSPTGTASYEQYF,TRBJ2-7,TRBV7-2,many,NA
TGTGCCATCAGGAGGACAGGGGAGGTTGGAGAAGCTTTCTTT,CAIRRTGEVGEAFF,TRBJ1-1,TRBV10-3,NA,TRBD1
TGTGCCATCAGCCCAGCGGGGGGCAAGGATACGCAGTATTTT,CAISPAGGKDTQYF,TRBJ2-3,TRBV10-3,NA,TRBD2
TGTGCCAGCAAGCGCAGTTCACAAGAGACCCAGTACTTC,CASKRSSQETQYF,TRBJ2-5,TRBV7-2,few,NA
TGTGCCAGCAGCTTACGAACAGGGGGCGAGACCCAGTACTTC,CASSLRTGGETQYF,TRBJ2-5,TRBV11-2,many,TRBD1
TGTGCCAGCAGTGACCCCACTAGCGGGGGGACCACAACCACAGATACGCAGTATTTT,CASSDPTSGGTTTTDTQYF,TRBJ2-3,TRBV6-4,NA,TRBD2
TGTGCCAGCAGCCAAGATCCCCCTAGCGGGGGGAACAATGAGCAGTTCTTC,CASSQDPPSGGNNEQFF,TRBJ2-1,TRBV3-1,NA,TRBD2
TGCAGTGCTAGACCCGTCGACCAGCCCCAGCATTTT,CSARPVDQPQHF,TRBJ1-5,TRBV20-1,NA,NA
TGTGCCACAACGGATACCTCTGGGGCCAGCGTCCTGACTTTC,CATTDTSGASVLTF,TRBJ2-6,TRBV10-3,NA,NA
TGTGCCAGCAGCTTAGCTATCGTCGGGGGAGAGGAGACCCAGTACTTC,CASSLAIVGGEETQYF,TRBJ2-5,TRBV7-9,NA,NA
TGTGCCAGCAGTCCGCGGGGGGGGTGGGGCACAGATACGCAGTATTTT,CASSPRGGWGTDTQYF,TRBJ2-3,TRBV6-6,NA,TRBD2
TGTGCCAGCAGCCCGGTCCCCGCGCTGAATGAGCAGTTCTTC,CASSPVPALNEQFF,TRBJ2-1,TRBV6-2/TRBV6-3,NA,NA
TGTGCCAGCAGCCCCGGAGGGAGGGGAGGCGAAAAACTGTTTTTT,CASSPGGRGGEKLFF,TRBJ1-4,TRBV3-1,NA,NA
TGCAGCGTTCCAGGATATGAGACCCAGTACTTC,CSVPGYETQYF,TRBJ2-5,TRBV29-1,few,NA
TGTGCCAGCAGCCGGGGACTAGCGGGGGCAGAGACCCAGTACTTC,CASSRGLAGAETQYF,TRBJ2-5,TRBV9,NA,TRBD2
TGTGCCAGCAGCGTCACTAGACAAGAGACCCAGTACTTC,CASSVTRQETQYF,TRBJ2-5,TRBV7-2,NA,NA
TGCGCCAGCAGCTCGGGGACAGACTATAATTCACCCCTCCACTTT,CASSSGTDYNSPLHF,TRBJ1-6,TRBV5-1,few,TRBD1
TGTGCCAGCAGTTTAGCAGGGGTCTATGGCTACACCTTC,CASSLAGVYGYTF,TRBJ1-2,TRBV6-5,once,NA
TGTGCCAGCAGCCAAGATCTCCGGGGAGGGCAGTTCTTC,CASSQDLRGGQFF,TRBJ2-1,TRBV4-2,NA,NA
TGCAGTGCTGTAAGGACAGGGCACTACGAGCAGTACTTC,CSAVRTGHYEQYF,TRBJ2-7,TRBV20-1,few,TRBD1
TGCAGTGCTTTACAGGGTGCCCCCGCCAAAAACATTCAGTACTTC,CSALQGAPAKNIQYF,TRBJ2-4,TRBV20-1,few,NA
TGTGCCAGCAGCCAAGGGGCTGGGGCCTGGACTGAAGCTTTCTTT,CASSQGAGAWTEAFF,TRBJ1-1,TRBV3-1,many,NA
TGTGCCACGACTCGGACAGCGAACACTGAAGCTTTCTTT,CATTRTANTEAFF,TRBJ1-1,TRBV10-3,NA,NA
TGCAGTGCTAGAGACCCCTTTGGAAACACCATATATTTT,CSARDPFGNTIYF,TRBJ1-3,TRBV20-1,NA,NA
TGCAGTGCTGAGGGGCAGGGTGGGAATGAGCAGTTCTTC,CSAEGQGGNEQFF,TRBJ2-1,TRBV20-1,NA,NA
TGCAGTGCTAGAGACCGGGGAGGGTGGAACGAGCAGTACTTC,CSARDRGGWNEQYF,TRBJ2-7,TRBV20-1,NA,TRBD2
TGCAGCGTTGAAGATCCTGGCGCAGGACCAAAAGAGACCCAGTACTTC,CSVEDPGAGPKETQYF,TRBJ2-5,TRBV29-1,NA,NA
TGCGCCAGCAGCCCCGGGGAGGGAAATCAGCCCCAGCATTTT,CASSPGEGNQPQHF,TRBJ1-5,TRBV5-1,NA,NA
TGTGCCAGCAGCCAAGAGGGACAGGGAGTCGATGAGCAGTTCTTC,CASSQEGQGVDEQFF,TRBJ2-1,TRBV14,NA,TRBD1
TGCAGCGTTGAAAAGACAGGGGAATTCTCCTACAATGAGCAGTTCTTC,CSVEKTGEFSYNEQFF,TRBJ2-1,TRBV29-1,NA,TRBD1
TGCAGTGCCCAGGGTGAGAGCTCCTACAATGAGCAGTTCTTC,CSAQGESSYNEQFF,TRBJ2-1,TRBV20-1,few,NA
TGTGCCATCAGTGACCCGGCAGCCAAAAACATTCAGTACTTC,CAISDPAAKNIQYF,TRBJ2-4,TRBV10-3,few,NA
TGCGCCAGCATGGACAGGGCGACGCACATTCAGTACTTC,CASMDRATHIQYF,TRBJ2-4,TRBV5-1,NA,TRBD1
TGTGCCAGCACCGGGGTGGGTTCACCCCTCCACTTT,CASTGVGSPLHF,TRBJ1-6,TRBV4-2,NA,NA
TGCAGTGCTAGAGATGAGTCATCCCGGGGGGAGACCCAGTACTTC,CSARDESSRGETQYF,TRBJ2-5,TRBV20-1,NA,NA
TGCAGTGTTCTTCCGGGACAGCCCTCCTACGAGCAGTACTTC,CSVLPGQPSYEQYF,TRBJ2-7,TRBV20-1,NA,TRBD1
TGCAGCGTTGTGGCAGGGGTCTATGGCTACACCTTC,CSVVAGVYGYTF,TRBJ1-2,TRBV29-1,few,NA
TGTGCCAGCAGCTTGCCACAATCTAGGGACAGGGAAAGGCACAATGAGCAGTTCTTC,CASSLPQSRDRERHNEQFF,TRBJ2-1,TRBV5-6,NA,TRBD1